This note documents a single T cell receptor beta chain sequence. The antigen remains undetermined. Researchers ran the PCR with 60 Vbeta and 13 Jbeta primers. Repertoires were generated with immunoSEQ multiplex PCR, while TCRdb's copy carries only in-frame clones and drops some. The sample contains about 140,000 clones, approximately 70% of which appear only once. Looked up from germline, CDR1 is SGHTA and CDR2 is FQGTGA. This CDR3 contains 14 residues. With 7 bases removed from V and 0 bases from J, the gap between germline ends came to 13 bases. The data were obtained in a study of cytomegalovirus exposure and HLA in healthy donors. General study findings and limits: In vitro assays verified that a few CMV-associated chains recognized CMV antigens specifically. A later analysis, which compared TCR beta chains of equal frequency, found the HLA-associated ones more clonally expanded.

The sequence was collected from a woman in her twenties or thirties in good health and CMV-seronegative. The material sequenced was PBMCs. This chain links TRBV7-3 with TRBJ2-7; possibly TRBD2 for D (7 bases). CDR3 residues: CASKRGGSSYEQYF. As DNA, the CDR3 is TGTGCCAGCAAAAGGGGGGGGTCCTCCTACGAGCAGTACTTC.